One sample yielded the 22 T cell receptor beta chains listed below, sequenced in a study of blood T cell repertoires in COVID-19. Generated by immunoSEQ multiplex PCR, the TCRdb table keeps only in-frame clones and is missing some. The sample lists about 44,000 clones; over 80% were seen once. Material: peripheral blood. The source of these receptors is a woman aged 40 to 50 with acute or convalescent COVID-19.

The CDR3 DNA follows: TGTGCCAGCAAAGGGACAGGGACTGGAAACACCATATATTTT. Translated, it gives CASKGTGTGNTIYF. The chain combines TRBV27 with TRBJ1-3, with TRBD1 identical over 9 bases. V dropped 7 bases and J dropped 2; count of bases not matched to a gene: 3. This CDR3 comprises 14 residues. The V gene's germline CDR1 is MNHEY and CDR2 SMNVEV (reference sequence).

The genes are TRBV28 and TRBJ2-3, with 15 bases fitting TRBD2. The J segment lost 8 bases and the V segment lost 5 bases, leaving 2 bases of the junction unmatched. Germline loops: CDR1 MDHEN, CDR2 SYDVKM. CDR3 length: 14 residues. The CDR3 DNA reads as TGTGCCAGCAGTCGGACTAGCGGGGGGGGTACGCAGTATTTT. It specifies CASSRTSGGGTQYF.

V and J are TRBV27 and TRBJ2-3; TRBD2 agrees at 12 bases. There are 16 residues in the CDR3. CDR1 and CDR2 (germline): MNHEY, SMNVEV (reference sequence). V trimming: 4 bases; J trimming: 10 bases; junction bases outside the gene matches: 12. This CDR3 reads CASSSLGTSGSGSQYF. CDR3 nucleotide sequence: TGTGCCAGCAGTTCCCTAGGGACTAGCGGGTCCGGGTCGCAGTATTTT.

The V and J genes are TRBV10-3 and TRBJ2-1, with TRBD2 matching over 12 bases. V lost 6 bases to trimming and J lost 4 bases; unmatched junction nucleotides: 4. CDR1 and CDR2 from the germline V gene are ENHRY and SYGVKD. This CDR3 region has 15 residues. The CDR3 DNA reads as TGTGCCATCAGCATAGGACTAGCGGGATACAATGAGCAGTTCTTC. Translated: CAISIGLAGYNEQFF.

This clone was counted between two and nine times. J is TRBJ1-1 and V is TRBV6-5; D ambiguous. Germline V lookup: CDR1 MNHEY, CDR2 SVGAGI. V lost 5 bases and J lost 5, with 9 bases in between. This CDR3 has 12 amino acids. CDR3: CASSRRGTEAFF. CDR3 bases: TGTGCCAGCAGTCGAAGAGGGACTGAAGCTTTCTTT.

The rearrangement uses TRBV10-3 and TRBJ2-3; TRBD2 aligns across 7 bases. Germline V lookup: CDR1 ENHRY, CDR2 SYGVKD. The ends lost 0 bases at V and 1 base at J; junction bases unmatched: 1. This CDR3 contains 15 residues. This CDR3 reads CAISESSGGTDTQYF. The DNA of the CDR3 is TGTGCCATCAGTGAGTCAAGCGGGGGCACAGATACGCAGTATTTT.

The chain recombines TRBV12-5 with TRBJ2-2; D may be TRBD2 (5 bases). V gave up 0 bases and J gave up 0 bases, with 14 bases separating them. CDR3 size: 18 residues. The V gene's germline CDR1 is LGHNT and CDR2 FRNRAP. Written as DNA, the CDR3 is TGTGCTAGTGGTTTGGTACTAGGACTGACTACGAACACCGGGGAGCTGTTTTTT. This codes for CASGLVLGLTTNTGELFF.

The chain employs TRBV30 and TRBJ2-5, with D perhaps TRBD2 (6 bases). The CDR3 runs 14 residues. CDR1 GTSNPN and CDR2 SVGIG come from the germline V gene (reference sequence). V was cut by 0 bases and J by 7 bases, with 15 bases left in between. The CDR3 loop reads CAWSVRGTEGTQYF. The CDR3 DNA is TGTGCCTGGAGTGTTCGGGGGACGGAGGGGACCCAGTACTTC.

The chain links TRBV28 to TRBJ2-7; TRBD1 might be the D (6 bases). V was cut by 8 bases and J by 0 bases, with 8 bases left in between. Per the germline V gene, CDR1 is MDHEN and CDR2 is SYDVKM. The CDR3 sequence is 12 residues long. CDR3 residues: CASQGTSYEQYF. CDR3 DNA: TGTGCCAGCCAGGGGACCTCCTACGAGCAGTACTTC.

CDR3: CASSERLAGGSYEQYF. The CDR3, as DNA: TGTGCCAGCAGTGAAAGGTTGGCAGGAGGCTCCTACGAGCAGTACTTC. The V and J genes are TRBV6-1 and TRBJ2-7; D perhaps matches TRBD2 (5 bases). The germline V gene has CDR1 MNHNS and CDR2 SASEGT. V was trimmed by 2 bases and J by 0 bases, leaving 14 bases between them. The CDR3 consists of 16 residues.

This clone was picked up one time. J is TRBJ2-3 and V is TRBV5-5; 7 nucleotides agree with TRBD2. Looked up from germline, CDR1 is SGHKS and CDR2 is YYEKEE (reference sequence). V dropped 1 base and J dropped 0; count of bases not matched to a gene: 2. The CDR3 has 15 amino acids. CDR3 sequence (DNA): TGTGCCAGCAGCTTGTGGCGGGGGAGCACAGATACGCAGTATTTT. Translation: CASSLWRGSTDTQYF.

J is TRBJ2-3 and V is TRBV6-6; D is unclear. Germline CDR1 and CDR2: MNHNY and SVGAGI (reference sequence). Trimming cost V 7 bases and J 7 bases, with 21 bases left between them. CDR3 size: 15 residues. The CDR3 loop reads CASTRSMPSRNTQYF. CDR3 bases: TGTGCCAGCACCCGATCGATGCCTAGTAGAAATACGCAGTATTTT.

CDR3 sequence (DNA): TGTGCCAGCAGCAAAGAAGCTAGCGGGGGGGGCTACACCGGGGAGCTGTTTTTT. Amino acids: CASSKEASGGGYTGELFF. This chain links TRBV21-1 with TRBJ2-2; no check of the table's D call, TRBD2, against the DNA was made. TRBV21-1 constitutes a pseudogene. CDR3 length: 18 residues.

V usage is TRBV2 and J usage is TRBJ2-7; 7 nucleotides line up with TRBD2. Germline lookup yields CDR1 SNHLY and CDR2 FYNNEI. Unmatched junction bases numbered 12, after V lost 11 bases and J lost 2 bases. This CDR3 region has 14 residues. The CDR3 bases are TGTGCCTCACACCTTGGGACTACTACCTACGAGCAGTACTTC. Translation gives CASHLGTTTYEQYF. Using reference TRBV2 and TRBJ2-7 for the parts outside the CDR3, the full variable domain is EPEVTQTPSHQVTQMGQEVILRCVPISNHLYFYWYRQILGQKVEFLVSFYNNEISEKSEIFDDQFSVERPDGSNFTLKIRSTKLEDSAMYFCASHLGTTTYEQYFGPGTRLTVT.

The sample holds one count of this clone. The chain combines TRBV7-3 with TRBJ1-6, with unresolved D. Germline V gene data show CDR1 as SGHTA and CDR2 as FQGTGA. The CDR3 sequence is 13 residues long. Trimming took off 5 bases at V and 7 bases at J, with 9 bases between the two ends. The CDR3: CASSPSPNSPLHF. The CDR3 DNA reads as TGTGCCAGCAGCCCTAGCCCAAATTCACCCCTCCACTTT.

The CDR3 sequence is CASSYLQGRGDTEAFF. Here the CDR3 DNA reads TGTGCCAGCAGTTACTTACAGGGTAGGGGCGACACTGAAGCTTTCTTT. The chain carries TRBV6-2 or TRBV6-3 and TRBJ1-1; TRBD1 might be the D (6 bases). V shed 1 base and J shed 3 bases, with 15 bases lying between them. Germline V gene sequence: CDR1 MNHEY, CDR2 SVGEGT. The CDR3 has 16 residues.

In nucleotides, the CDR3 is TGTGCCACCAGCAGAGATCCGGGGACAACCACACCCGAAAAACTGTTTTTT. Residues: CATSRDPGTTTPEKLFF. The V call is TRBV15, the J call TRBJ1-4, with D maybe TRBD1 (6 bases). Looked up from germline, CDR1 is LNHNV and CDR2 is YYDKDF (reference sequence). V dropped 0 bases and J dropped 8 bases, with 19 bases sitting between them. This CDR3 comprises 17 residues. The full variable domain, its missing parts supplied by reference TRBV15 and TRBJ1-4, is DAMVIQNPRYQVTQFGKPVTLSCSQTLNHNVMYWYQQKSSQAPKLLFHYYDKDFNNEADTPDNFQSRRPNTSFCFLDIRSPGLGDTAMYLCATSRDPGTTTPEKLFFGSGTQLSVL.

V usage is TRBV5-1 and J usage is TRBJ2-3; 7 nucleotides agree with TRBD2. Germline loops: CDR1 SGHRS, CDR2 YFSETQ. There are 15 residues in the CDR3. V shed 6 bases, J shed 3 bases, and the junction held 10 bases outside the gene matches. CDR3: CASKDSWTSTDTQYF. CDR3 in DNA: TGCGCCAGCAAAGACTCTTGGACTAGTACAGATACGCAGTATTTT. The whole variable domain, filled in from reference TRBV5-1 and TRBJ2-3, reads KAGVTQTPRYLIKTRGQQVTLSCSPISGHRSVSWYQQTPGQGLQFLFEYFSETQRNKGNFPGRFSGRQFSNSRSEMNVSTLELGDSALYLCASKDSWTSTDTQYFGPGTRLTVL.

V usage is TRBV28 and J usage is TRBJ1-2, with TRBD1 matching over 7 bases. The V and J ends lost 5 bases and 5 bases, in that order; junction bases with no gene match: 5. Germline V gene lookup returns CDR1 MDHEN and CDR2 SYDVKM. The CDR3 runs to 13 residues. CDR3 bases: TGTGCCAGCAGTGTCGGGACAGAATATGGCTACACCTTC. Translation gives CASSVGTEYGYTF.

The J gene is TRBJ1-2, the V gene TRBV3-1 (or the pseudogene TRBV3-2); 7 bases agree with TRBD1. V dropped 1 base and J dropped 1; count of bases not matched to a gene: 6. The germline gives CDR1 LGHDT, CDR2 YNNKEL (reference sequence). This CDR3 is 16 amino acids long. CDR3 amino acids: CASSQGRQGLNYGYTF. The CDR3, as DNA: TGTGCCAGCAGCCAAGGCCGACAGGGCCTTAACTATGGCTACACCTTC.

This chain uses TRBV5-1 with TRBJ2-7; the D is unclear. Germline CDR1 reads SGHRS; CDR2 reads YFSETQ. CDR3 length equals 13 residues. Trimming left V 2 bases short and J 2 bases short, with 8 bases between. CDR3 nucleotides: TGCGCCAGCAGCTTTGACACTGCCTACGAGCAGTACTTC. Residues: CASSFDTAYEQYF.

DNA for the CDR3: TGTGCCAGCAGTTTAACCGGGACAGTCGCAGGTCCCCAGCATTTT. Its translation: CASSLTGTVAGPQHF. The chain carries TRBV28 and TRBJ1-5; 7 bases are shared with TRBD1. The J segment lost 10 bases and the V segment lost 2 bases, leaving 11 bases of the junction unmatched. CDR1 is MDHEN, CDR2 SYDVKM, per germline. CDR3 length: 15 residues.